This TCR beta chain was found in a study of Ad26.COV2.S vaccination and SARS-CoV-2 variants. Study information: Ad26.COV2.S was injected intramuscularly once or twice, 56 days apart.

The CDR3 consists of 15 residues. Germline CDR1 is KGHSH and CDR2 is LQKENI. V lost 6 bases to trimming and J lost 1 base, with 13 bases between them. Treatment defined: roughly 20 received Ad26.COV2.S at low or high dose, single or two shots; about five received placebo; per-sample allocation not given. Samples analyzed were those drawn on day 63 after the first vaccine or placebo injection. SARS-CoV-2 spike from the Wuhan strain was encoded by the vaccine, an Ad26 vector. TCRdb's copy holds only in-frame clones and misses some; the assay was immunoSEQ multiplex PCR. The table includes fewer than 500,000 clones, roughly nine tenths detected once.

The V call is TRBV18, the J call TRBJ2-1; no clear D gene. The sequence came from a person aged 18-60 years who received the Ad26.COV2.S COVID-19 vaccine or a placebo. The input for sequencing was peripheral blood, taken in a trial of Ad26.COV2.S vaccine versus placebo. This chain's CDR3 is CASSPTGDSYNEQFF. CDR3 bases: TGTGCCAGCTCGCCCACGGGTGATTCCTACAATGAGCAGTTCTTC.